Sequencing of this T cell receptor beta chain was carried out in a study of blood T cell repertoires in COVID-19. Measured with immunoSEQ multiplex PCR; TCRdb has only the in-frame clones, and not every one. Among under 200,000 clones listed, over 75% were seen once. V was cut by 5 bases and J by 3 bases, with 13 bases left in between. The CDR3 has 14 amino acids. Germline CDR1 reads ENHRY; CDR2 reads SYGVKD. Sequenced input: PBMCs or T cells enriched from blood (not recorded which). This receptor was taken from a woman aged 50 to 65 who had recovered from COVID-19. V usage is TRBV10-3 and J usage is TRBJ1-1, with D possibly being TRBD1 (5 bases). The CDR3: CAISRLPGDTEAFF. Here the CDR3 DNA reads TGTGCCATCAGTCGACTCCCGGGGGACACTGAAGCTTTCTTT.